Following are 26 T cell receptor beta chains from one sample sequenced in a study of cytomegalovirus exposure and HLA in healthy donors. This PCR relied on a set of 60 Vbeta primers and 13 Jbeta primers. Measured with immunoSEQ multiplex PCR; TCRdb has only the in-frame clones, and not every one. This sample has tens of thousands of clones, with 78% found just once. The sample taken for sequencing was PBMCs. The receptors here all came from a woman in her thirties or forties in good health and CMV-seropositive.

The chain has TRBV2 and TRBJ1-5, with D possibly being TRBD1 (5 bases). CDR1 is SNHLY and CDR2 is FYNNEI in the germline V gene. The CDR3 sequence is 15 residues long. The V end was cut by 0 bases, the J end by 6 bases, with 12 bases between. CDR3: CASSEANPQGQPQHF. The CDR3 DNA sequence: TGTGCCAGCAGTGAAGCGAACCCGCAGGGTCAGCCCCAGCATTTT. Full variable domain (outside the CDR3, taken from reference TRBV2 and TRBJ1-5): EPEVTQTPSHQVTQMGQEVILRCVPISNHLYFYWYRQILGQKVEFLVSFYNNEISEKSEIFDDQFSVERPDGSNFTLKIRSTKLEDSAMYFCASSEANPQGQPQHFGDGTRLSIL.

The chain's CDR3 is CASSFQGRGGTGNTIYF. The CDR3 region has the DNA TGTGCCAGCAGTTTTCAGGGGCGCGGTGGGACTGGAAACACCATATATTTT. V and J are TRBV28 and TRBJ1-3; perhaps TRBD1 as D (6 bases). Between the trimmed V and J ends, which lost 3 bases and 2 bases, there was a span of 17 bases. Germline lookup yields CDR1 MDHEN and CDR2 SYDVKM. The length of the CDR3 is 17 residues.

The rearrangement links TRBV30 to TRBJ2-7; D gene uncertain. Trimming pared 7 bases from V and 2 bases from J, leaving 9 bases between. In germline, CDR1 is GTSNPN, CDR2 SVGIG (reference sequence). The CDR3 runs 11 residues. The CDR3 loop is CAYSNTYEQYF. CDR3 sequence (DNA): TGTGCCTACAGCAATACCTACGAGCAGTACTTC.

The V call is TRBV5-1, the J call TRBJ2-3; 15 positions match TRBD2. Germline V gives CDR1 SGHRS, CDR2 YFSETQ. The CDR3 extends over 16 amino acids. V shed 4 bases and J 5 bases; nucleotides not matched to a gene: 5. CDR3 region: CASSPGLAGGIDTQYF. The CDR3 region has the DNA TGCGCCAGCAGCCCGGGACTAGCGGGGGGTATAGATACGCAGTATTTT.

The chain has TRBV5-4 and TRBJ1-6, with D perhaps matching TRBD1 (5 bases). Trimming shortened V by 6 bases and J by 8 bases, and 15 bases separated the two germline ends. CDR3 length: 14 residues. Looked up from germline, CDR1 is SGHNT and CDR2 is YYREEE (reference sequence). The CDR3 bases are TGTGCCAGCACCCGACCGGGGGACGATTCACCCCTCCACTTT. Translated, it gives CASTRPGDDSPLHF.

The gene calls are TRBV6-6 and TRBJ1-6; 7 nucleotides align to TRBD1. V lost 2 bases to trimming and J lost 7 bases; unmatched junction nucleotides: 5. The CDR3 runs to 15 residues. From germline, CDR1 is MNHNY and CDR2 SVGAGI (reference sequence). As DNA, the CDR3 is TGTGCCAGCAGTTACATGGGGACAGTAAATTCACCCCTCCACTTT. This codes for CASSYMGTVNSPLHF.

The gene calls are TRBV5-6 and TRBJ1-5, with 7 bases identical to TRBD1. The CDR3 covers 13 residues. Trimming removed 3 bases from V and 12 bases from J; junction bases left unmatched: 9. Germline V gene data show CDR1 as SGHDT and CDR2 as YYEEEE. This CDR3 is CASSWTGQDIQHF. The CDR3 nucleotides are TGTGCCAGCAGCTGGACAGGCCAAGATATCCAGCATTTT.

The chain combines TRBV4-3 with TRBJ1-4; 7 nucleotides agree with TRBD1. The trim removed 4 bases at V and 3 bases at J, leaving 8 bases unmatched. The CDR3 spans 16 residues. Germline values: CDR1 LGHNA, CDR2 YSLEER. CDR3 nucleotide sequence: TGCGCCAGCAGCCTTACCACCGGGACAGCTAATGAAAAACTGTTTTTT. Its protein product is CASSLTTGTANEKLFF.

CDR3: CASSPNRGTAFF. For the CDR3, the DNA is TGTGCCAGCTCACCGAACAGGGGGACGGCTTTCTTT. The rearrangement uses TRBV18 and TRBJ1-1; 8 bases are shared with TRBD1. The length of the CDR3 is 12 residues. Trimming cost V 3 bases and J 11 bases; bases outside gene matches: 5. Germline CDR1 KGHSH, CDR2 LQKENI.

The V and J genes are TRBV29-1 and TRBJ1-1; D ambiguous. V dropped 5 bases and J dropped 3 bases, with 13 bases sitting between them. CDR3 size: 13 residues. Germline V gene sequence: CDR1 SQVTM, CDR2 ANQGSEA. The CDR3 here is CSVNRAGDTEAFF. CDR3 DNA sequence: TGCAGCGTTAACCGGGCGGGAGACACTGAAGCTTTCTTT.

In DNA, the CDR3 is TGTGCCAGCAGCCAAGGGACAGCCGGCACCGGGGAGCTGTTTTTT. Its translation: CASSQGTAGTGELFF. The chain links TRBV4-2 to TRBJ2-2; perhaps TRBD1 as D (6 bases). The CDR3 has 15 residues. V lost 1 base, J lost 4 bases, and 10 bases lay in between. Per the germline V gene, CDR1 is LGHNA and CDR2 is YNFKEQ.

The chain employs TRBV15 and TRBJ1-4; D is ambiguous. The germline gives CDR1 LNHNV, CDR2 YYDKDF (reference sequence). The CDR3 has 18 residues. V dropped 0 bases and J dropped 0 bases, with 14 bases sitting between them. The CDR3 sequence: CATSREWFLNSTNEKLFF. The CDR3 DNA reads TGTGCCACCAGCAGAGAATGGTTTCTAAACTCAACTAATGAAAAACTGTTTTTT.

This clone was recorded once. V gene TRBV5-8 combines with J gene TRBJ2-2; 12 bases are shared with TRBD1. The CDR3 length is 18 residues. The V gene end was trimmed by 5 bases and the J gene end by 5 bases; junction bases not matched to a gene: 13. Germline lookup yields CDR1 SGHTS and CDR2 YDEGEE. The DNA for the CDR3 is TGTGCCAGCAGACCTAAGTCCCGGGACAGGGGGCCAACCGGGGAGCTGTTTTTT. As protein: CASRPKSRDRGPTGELFF. The full variable domain, completed using reference TRBV5-8 and TRBJ2-2, is EAGVTQSPTHLIKTRGQQATLRCSPISGHTSVYWYQQALGLGLQFLLWYDEGEERNRGNFPPRFSGRQFPNYSSELNVNALELEDSALYLCASRPKSRDRGPTGELFFGEGSRLTVL.

The chain combines TRBV6-1 with TRBJ2-3, with D tentatively TRBD2 (6 bases). Germline lookup yields CDR1 MNHNS and CDR2 SASEGT. The V and J ends lost 0 bases and 13 bases respectively, with 20 bases between them. The CDR3 has 15 residues. CDR3 bases: TGTGCCAGCAGTGAAGCTTGGATTGGGCGGGGCGGGGAGTATTTT. Residues: CASSEAWIGRGGEYF.

The chain combines TRBV28 with TRBJ2-7; D may be TRBD2 (7 bases). Trimming removed 3 bases from V and 2 bases from J, with 8 bases in between. Germline-derived CDR1 and CDR2 are MDHEN and SYDVKM. The CDR3 length is 13 residues. As DNA, the CDR3 is TGTGCCAGCAGTTTGGGGGGGCCCTACGAGCAGTACTTC. This codes for CASSLGGPYEQYF.

The V gene is TRBV19, the J gene TRBJ1-6, with TRBD1 identical over 8 bases. V was pared by 8 bases and J by 7 bases, with 4 bases of the junction left unmatched. The CDR3 loop spans 13 amino acids. CDR1 and CDR2 (germline): LNHDA, SQIVND (reference sequence). This chain's CDR3 is CASFQGANSPLHF. The CDR3 nucleotides read TGTGCCAGTTTTCAGGGGGCCAATTCACCCCTCCACTTT.

The rearrangement joins TRBV7-9 to TRBJ2-3, with 8 bases identical to TRBD2. The CDR3 contains 16 residues. The junction had 8 bases not matched to a gene; V was cut back by 2 bases and J by 4 bases. From germline, CDR1 is SEHNR and CDR2 FQNEAQ (reference sequence). As DNA, the CDR3 is TGTGCCAGCAGCTTACTCGGGGGGGCCCACGCAGATACGCAGTATTTT. This sequence encodes CASSLLGGAHADTQYF.

In the case of this clone: The junction differs from germline at one of its ends, possibly a read error. The chain is built from TRBV7-9 and TRBJ2-5, with TRBD1 matching over 7 bases. The germline CDR1 and CDR2 sequences are SEHNR and FQNEAQ (reference sequence). The CDR3 runs 14 residues. In DNA form, the CDR3 reads TGTTCCAGCAGCTTACCGACAGGGCGGGAGACCCAGTACTTC. This codes for CSSSLPTGRETQYF.

The gene calls are TRBV6-6 and TRBJ1-1, with 9 positions matching TRBD1. The V gene end was trimmed by 5 bases and the J gene end by 3 bases; junction bases not matched to a gene: 4. The germline V gene encodes CDR1 MNHNY and CDR2 SVGAGI (reference sequence). The CDR3 extends over 14 amino acids. The CDR3 DNA reads as TGTGCCAGCAGTGCTACAGGGGGCTACACTGAAGCTTTCTTT. Translation: CASSATGGYTEAFF.

V is TRBV5-1 and J is TRBJ2-2; D ambiguous. Germline lookup yields CDR1 SGHRS and CDR2 YFSETQ. The CDR3 is 13 residues long. V was shortened by 4 bases and J by 5 bases, with 9 bases between the two germline ends. The CDR3 loop is CASSLERTGELFF. CDR3 sequence (DNA): TGCGCCAGCAGCCTCGAGAGGACCGGGGAGCTGTTTTTT.

CDR3 DNA: TGTGCCAGCAGAGGGACAGGGGTGTACGAGCAGTACTTC. It encodes CASRGTGVYEQYF. The V gene is TRBV27, the J gene TRBJ2-7; 10 positions agree with TRBD1. Trimming removed 6 bases from V and 4 bases from J; junction bases left unmatched: 3. CDR1 is MNHEY, CDR2 SMNVEV, per germline (reference sequence). The CDR3 runs to 13 residues.

The rearrangement joins TRBV28 to TRBJ1-6; no reliable D call. CDR1 is MDHEN, CDR2 SYDVKM, per germline. CDR3 size: 15 residues. V was shortened by 5 bases and J by 4 bases, with 12 bases between the two germline ends. CDR3 protein: CASSLTRVYNSPLHF. The CDR3 coding sequence is TGTGCCAGCAGTCTGACGAGGGTGTATAATTCACCCCTCCACTTT. The full variable domain, with the rest looked up from reference TRBV28 and TRBJ1-6, is DVKVTQSSRYLVKRTGEKVFLECVQDMDHENMFWYRQDPGLGLRLIYFSYDVKMKEKGDIPEGYSVSREKKERFSLILESASTNQTSMYLCASSLTRVYNSPLHFGNGTRLTVT.

J is TRBJ2-7 and V is TRBV19; 7 bases match TRBD1. V was clipped by 5 bases and J by 2 bases; unmatched bases: 9. The CDR3 spans 15 residues. Germline V gene lookup returns CDR1 LNHDA and CDR2 SQIVND (reference sequence). CDR3 bases: TGTGCCAGTAGTTCCGGGACAGACCTTACCTACGAGCAGTACTTC. Its translation: CASSSGTDLTYEQYF.

V gene TRBV6-6 combines with J gene TRBJ2-4, with 7 bases identical to TRBD1. CDR1 and CDR2 from the germline V gene are MNHNY and SVGAGI (reference sequence). The ends lost 6 bases at V and 6 bases at J; junction bases unmatched: 11. The CDR3 spans 15 residues. CDR3 in DNA: TGTGCCAGCAGATGGGACAGCGAGATACGAAACATTCAGTACTTC. Translation gives CASRWDSEIRNIQYF.

The CDR3: CASSETANEKLFF. The CDR3 region has the DNA TGTGCCAGCAGTGAAACTGCTAATGAAAAACTGTTTTTT. The chain uses TRBV2 and TRBJ1-4; no reliable D call. The germline V gene encodes CDR1 SNHLY and CDR2 FYNNEI. V was clipped by 2 bases and J by 3 bases, with 4 bases between them. There are 13 residues in the CDR3.

This chain links TRBV19 with TRBJ2-3, with a possible D match to TRBD1 (6 bases). Trimming shortened V by 6 bases and J by 4 bases, and 14 bases separated the two germline ends. The germline CDR1 and CDR2 sequences are LNHDA and SQIVND (reference sequence). This CDR3 is built from 14 residues. The CDR3 DNA sequence: TGTGCCAGTAGCGACGGACAGAGCGCAGATACGCAGTATTTT. Its translation: CASSDGQSADTQYF.